These 10 T cell receptor beta chains share one sample of origin, sequenced in a study of cytomegalovirus exposure and HLA in healthy donors. It was with 60 Vbeta and 13 Jbeta primers that the PCR ran. Repertoires were generated with immunoSEQ multiplex PCR, while TCRdb's copy carries only in-frame clones and drops some. The profile shows 100,000 to 150,000 clones, less than 80% of them singletons. The sequenced sample was PBMCs. The source of these receptors is a man aged 50 or older in good health and CMV-seronegative.

The chain links TRBV9 to TRBJ2-3; possibly TRBD1 for D (6 bases). Trimming left V 4 bases short and J 0 bases short, with 18 bases between. Germline assignment: CDR1 SGDLS and CDR2 YYNGEE. This CDR3 is built from 17 residues. The CDR3 DNA follows: TGTGCCAGCAGCTCCCCCGGTGGTAGGGGGAGCACAGATACGCAGTATTTT. Its translation is CASSSPGGRGSTDTQYF.

The genes are TRBV4-2 and TRBJ1-5; TRBD1 might be the D (6 bases). Germline CDR1 and CDR2: LGHNA and YNFKEQ. The length of the CDR3 is 16 residues. The germline V and J ends were trimmed by 0 bases and 7 bases, with 16 bases remaining between them. The CDR3 coding sequence is TGTGCCAGCAGCCAAGATTTGCCCAGCGGGGGCCAGCCCCAGCATTTT. Translation gives CASSQDLPSGGQPQHF.

This chain connects TRBV30 to TRBJ1-1, with no clear D. V gave up 0 bases and J gave up 0 bases, with 8 bases separating them. Looked up from germline, CDR1 is GTSNPN and CDR2 is SVGIG (reference sequence). The CDR3 spans 14 residues. CDR3 loop: CAWSVQGVNTEAFF. The CDR3 DNA is TGTGCCTGGAGTGTACAAGGAGTGAACACTGAAGCTTTCTTT.

The chain carries TRBV6-1 and TRBJ1-2, with 7 positions matching TRBD1. With V trimmed by 3 bases and J by 4 bases, 8 bases remained unmatched. CDR1 MNHNS and CDR2 SASEGT come from the germline V gene. The CDR3 sequence is 15 residues long. The CDR3 sequence: CASSEHQRDSYGYTF. The CDR3, as DNA: TGTGCCAGCAGTGAGCACCAAAGGGACAGCTATGGCTACACCTTC.

The gene calls are TRBV6-1 and TRBJ2-2, with no clear D. The CDR3 consists of 17 residues. CDR1 MNHNS and CDR2 SASEGT come from the germline V gene. Trimming took off 1 base at V and 4 bases at J, with 16 bases between the two ends. CDR3 bases: TGTGCCAGCAGTGAAGGAGGTAGTTCAAGTTTCACCGGGGAGCTGTTTTTT. This encodes CASSEGGSSSFTGELFF.

The J gene is TRBJ2-5, the V gene TRBV11-2; D is uncertain. CDR3 length: 14 amino acids. The germline CDR1 and CDR2 sequences are SGHAT and FQNNGV. V was clipped by 3 bases and J by 7 bases, with 15 bases between them. In nucleotides, the CDR3 is TGTGCCAGCAGCTTTTCACCCAGAAGTACGACCCAGTACTTC. Translated: CASSFSPRSTTQYF.

The rearrangement links TRBV5-4 to TRBJ2-5; 9 positions match TRBD1. This CDR3 comprises 16 residues. The V gene end was trimmed by 3 bases and the J gene end by 2 bases; junction bases not matched to a gene: 8. The germline V gene encodes CDR1 SGHNT and CDR2 YYREEE (reference sequence). CDR3 region: CASSYPGTGWQETQYF. The CDR3 region has the DNA TGTGCCAGCAGCTATCCGGGGACAGGGTGGCAAGAGACCCAGTACTTC.

This rearrangement joins TRBV7-3 to TRBJ1-5; no clear D gene. CDR3 length: 13 amino acids. The V gene lost 1 base and the J gene lost 4 bases, with 5 bases spanning the gap. Germline loops: CDR1 SGHTA, CDR2 FQGTGA. The CDR3 DNA reads as TGTGCCAGCAGCTTAAGTCTTAATCAGCCCCAGCATTTT. As protein: CASSLSLNQPQHF.

The V and J genes are TRBV10-1 and TRBJ1-2; D is ambiguous. The CDR3 spans 12 residues. The ends were cut back, 3 bases at V and 4 bases at J, with 6 bases in the middle. CDR1 and CDR2 from the germline V gene are WNHNN and SYGVQD (reference sequence). The CDR3 loop reads CASSDTAYGYTF. The CDR3 DNA reads TGCGCCAGCAGTGACACAGCCTATGGCTACACCTTC.

The gene calls are TRBV4-3 and TRBJ2-3; possibly TRBD1 for D (5 bases). The CDR3 is made up of 13 amino acids. Between the trimmed V and J ends, which lost 2 bases and 6 bases, there was a span of 9 bases. The V gene's germline CDR1 is LGHNA and CDR2 YSLEER. CDR3 in amino acids: CASSQIPGDTQYF. In DNA form, the CDR3 reads TGCGCCAGCAGCCAAATCCCAGGGGATACGCAGTATTTT.